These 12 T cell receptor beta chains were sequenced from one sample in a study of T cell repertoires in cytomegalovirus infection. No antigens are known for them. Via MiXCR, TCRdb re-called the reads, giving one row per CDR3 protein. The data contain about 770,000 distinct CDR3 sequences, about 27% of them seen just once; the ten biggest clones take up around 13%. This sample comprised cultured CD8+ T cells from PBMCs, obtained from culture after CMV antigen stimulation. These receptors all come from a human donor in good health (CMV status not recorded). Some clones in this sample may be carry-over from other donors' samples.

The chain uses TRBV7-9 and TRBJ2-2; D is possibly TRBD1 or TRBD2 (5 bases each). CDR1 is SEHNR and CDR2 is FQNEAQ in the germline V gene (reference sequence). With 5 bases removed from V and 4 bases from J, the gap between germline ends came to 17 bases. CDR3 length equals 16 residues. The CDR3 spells CASSPPEGRGTGELFF. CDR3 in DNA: TGTGCCAGCAGCCCTCCCGAGGGACGGGGCACCGGGGAGCTGTTTTTT. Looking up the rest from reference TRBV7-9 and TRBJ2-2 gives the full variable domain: DTGVSQNPRHKITKRGQNVTFRCDPISEHNRLYWYRQTLGQGPEFLTYFQNEAQLEKSRLLSDRFSAERPKGSFSTLEIQRTEQGDSAMYLCASSPPEGRGTGELFFGEGSRLTVL.

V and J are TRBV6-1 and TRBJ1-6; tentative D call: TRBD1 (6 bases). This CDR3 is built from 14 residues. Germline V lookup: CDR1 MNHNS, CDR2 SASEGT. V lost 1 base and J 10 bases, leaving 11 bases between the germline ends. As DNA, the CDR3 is TGTGCCAGCAGTGAAGGACAGGTGTACTCACCCCTCCACTTT. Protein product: CASSEGQVYSPLHF.

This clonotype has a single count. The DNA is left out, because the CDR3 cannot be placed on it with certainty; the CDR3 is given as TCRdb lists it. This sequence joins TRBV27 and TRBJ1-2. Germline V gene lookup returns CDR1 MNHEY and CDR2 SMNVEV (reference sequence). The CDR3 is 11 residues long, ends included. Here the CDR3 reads CAIRGNYGCTF.

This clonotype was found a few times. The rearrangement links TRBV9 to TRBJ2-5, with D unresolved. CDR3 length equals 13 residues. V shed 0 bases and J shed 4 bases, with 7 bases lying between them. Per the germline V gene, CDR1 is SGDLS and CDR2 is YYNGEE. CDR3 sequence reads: CASSVVSSETQYF. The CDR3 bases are TGTGCCAGCAGCGTAGTGTCATCAGAGACCCAGTACTTC.

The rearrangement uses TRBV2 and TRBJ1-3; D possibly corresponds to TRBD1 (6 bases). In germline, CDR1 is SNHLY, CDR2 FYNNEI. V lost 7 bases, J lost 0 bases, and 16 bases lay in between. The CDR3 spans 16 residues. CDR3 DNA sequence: TGTGCCAGCATACCTGGTACGGACAGCTCTGGAAACACCATATATTTT. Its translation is CASIPGTDSSGNTIYF.

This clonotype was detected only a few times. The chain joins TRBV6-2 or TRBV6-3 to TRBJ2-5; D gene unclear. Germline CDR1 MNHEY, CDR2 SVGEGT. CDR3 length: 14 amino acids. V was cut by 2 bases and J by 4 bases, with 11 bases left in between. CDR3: CASSYLAPGETQYF. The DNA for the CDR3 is TGTGCCAGCAGTTACCTCGCGCCGGGAGAGACCCAGTACTTC.

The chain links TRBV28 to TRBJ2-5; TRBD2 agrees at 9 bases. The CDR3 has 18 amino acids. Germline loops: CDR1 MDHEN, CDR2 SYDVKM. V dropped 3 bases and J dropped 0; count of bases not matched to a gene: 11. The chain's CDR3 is CASSLGPWERGDQETQYF. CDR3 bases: TGTGCCAGCAGTTTGGGCCCCTGGGAGCGGGGGGACCAAGAGACCCAGTACTTC.

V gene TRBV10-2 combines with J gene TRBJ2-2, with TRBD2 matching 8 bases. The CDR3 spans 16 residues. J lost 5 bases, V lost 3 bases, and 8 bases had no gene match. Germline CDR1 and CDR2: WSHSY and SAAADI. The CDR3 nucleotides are TGCGCCAGCAGTGAATGGCGGGGGGCGGGGACCGGGGAGCTGTTTTTT. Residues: CASSEWRGAGTGELFF.

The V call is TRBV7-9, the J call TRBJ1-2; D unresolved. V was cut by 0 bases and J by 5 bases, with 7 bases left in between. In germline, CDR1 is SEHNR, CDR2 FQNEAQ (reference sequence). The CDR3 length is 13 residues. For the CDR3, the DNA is TGTGCCAGCAGCTTAGCCGGGAGGTATGGCTACACCTTC. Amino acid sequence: CASSLAGRYGYTF.

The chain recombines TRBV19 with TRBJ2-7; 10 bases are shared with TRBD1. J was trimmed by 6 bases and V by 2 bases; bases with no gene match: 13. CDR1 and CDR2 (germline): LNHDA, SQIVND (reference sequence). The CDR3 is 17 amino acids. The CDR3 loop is CASSISPAGTGVSEQYV. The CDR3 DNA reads TGTGCCAGTAGTATATCCCCCGCCGGGACAGGGGTTTCCGAGCAGTACGTC.

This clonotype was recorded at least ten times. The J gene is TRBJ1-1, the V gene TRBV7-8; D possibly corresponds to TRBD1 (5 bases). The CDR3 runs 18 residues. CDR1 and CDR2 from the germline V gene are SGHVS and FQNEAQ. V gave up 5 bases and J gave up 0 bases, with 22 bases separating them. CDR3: CASSQNSRAGHMNTEAFF. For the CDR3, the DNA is TGTGCCAGCAGCCAAAATTCAAGGGCAGGACACATGAACACTGAAGCTTTCTTT. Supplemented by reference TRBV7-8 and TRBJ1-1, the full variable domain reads GAGVSQSPRYKVAKRGQDVALRCDPISGHVSLFWYQQALGQGPEFLTYFQNEAQLDKSGLPSDRFFAERPEGSVSTLKIQRTQQEDSAVYLCASSQNSRAGHMNTEAFFGQGTRLTVV.

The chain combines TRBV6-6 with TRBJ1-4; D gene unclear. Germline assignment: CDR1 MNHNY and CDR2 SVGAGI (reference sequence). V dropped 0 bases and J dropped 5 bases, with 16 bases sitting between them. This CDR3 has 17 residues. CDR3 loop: CASSYSILKGENEKLFF. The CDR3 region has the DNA TGTGCCAGCAGTTACTCGATATTAAAAGGCGAGAATGAAAAACTGTTTTTT.